These T cell receptor beta chains were read from a single sample in a study of blood T cell repertoires in COVID-19. The data were produced by immunoSEQ multiplex PCR, yet TCRdb's version contains in-frame clones alone and is incomplete. The repertoire includes 160,000 or so clones, over 70% of them detected once, and under 0.75% sits in the top ten. The specimen was peripheral blood. The source is a man in his fifties or sixties with acute or convalescent COVID-19. Each CDR3 is given with its conserved first and last residue.

length,V,J,CDR3
15,TRBV30,TRBJ1-4,CAWSARGGYGEKLFF
14,TRBV5-4,TRBJ2-1,CASSLTGSYNEQFF
17,TRBV7-3,TRBJ2-3,CASSLAGGLSSTDTQYF
15,TRBV3-1/TRBV3-2,TRBJ1-3,CASSQGQPVGNTIYF
11,TRBV10-3,TRBJ2-1,CAIGEGNEQFF
13,TRBV2,TRBJ1-1,CASGGGAGTEAFF
17,TRBV19,TRBJ1-5,CASRKVLGQVSNQPQHF
19,TRBV14,TRBJ2-7,CASSQDMGLAGWGSYEQYF
13,TRBV18,TRBJ1-2,CAGTEQANYGYTF
14,TRBV6-4,TRBJ2-7,CASSDSSRDYEQYF
16,TRBV6-7,TRBJ1-3,CASSYGGAGIRNTIYF
15,TRBV5-4,TRBJ1-3,CASSLQGDSGNTIYF
17,TRBV5-1,TRBJ1-1,CASSWRVGGTANTEAFF
12,TRBV30,TRBJ2-1,CAWRRTGTVQFF
15,TRBV6-5,TRBJ1-2,CASSYSRTGFYGYTF
16,TRBV4-1,TRBJ1-5,CASSQDPAGGSQPQHF
11,TRBV3-1/TRBV3-2,TRBJ2-7,CASSHAAEQYF
14,TRBV5-4,TRBJ2-3,CASGREASTDTQYF
15,TRBV7-2,TRBJ2-1,CASIIAGVSYNEQFF
12,TRBV3-1/TRBV3-2,TRBJ1-2,CASRGAGEGYTF
18,TRBV18,TRBJ1-1,CASSPRSPQGGMNTEAFF
16,TRBV5-1,TRBJ2-2,CASSELGVGNTGELFF
14,TRBV10-3,TRBJ2-7,CAISSGGNFDEQYF
15,TRBV7-3,TRBJ2-1,CASSLTPGLANEQFF
17,TRBV19,TRBJ2-5,CASSNLRQGATRETQYF
12,TRBV30,TRBJ2-1,CAWSVRGIEQFF
12,TRBV29-1,TRBJ2-2,CSIYTGTGELFF
13,TRBV27,TRBJ2-1,CASSLSWSYEQFF
16,TRBV9,TRBJ2-1,CASSSTGTSGVGEQFF
16,TRBV11-2,TRBJ1-1,CASSLTPGGRNTEAFF
17,TRBV14,TRBJ1-6,CASSPRQGSLCNSPLHF
15,TRBV18,TRBJ2-1,CATDSGFRGPGEQFF
14,TRBV5-1,TRBJ2-1,CASSLGQGLNEQFF
16,TRBV4-1,TRBJ1-2,CASSLGTPTPNYGYTF
15,TRBV19,TRBJ1-5,CASKTGGVSNQPQHF
15,TRBV27,TRBJ1-1,CASLPGGGLNTEAFF
12,TRBV24-1,TRBJ1-2,CATSRPNYGYTF
16,TRBV5-6,TRBJ1-6,CASTVGQGISNSPLHF
14,TRBV7-3,TRBJ2-7,CASSLEGGPYEQYF
14,TRBV19,TRBJ2-2,CASSTGTTFGELFF
14,TRBV28,TRBJ2-1,CASSPVTSYNEQFF